A selection of T cell receptor beta chains follows, all from one sample in a study of blood T cell repertoires in COVID-19. Assay: immunoSEQ multiplex PCR; the TCRdb copy retains only in-frame clones and omits some. The sample shows approximately 97,000 clones, just under 85% of them seen only once. The sequencing input was peripheral blood. The receptors here all came from a man aged 35-49 years with active or convalescent COVID-19. CDR3s include the opening cysteine and the closing phenylalanine or tryptophan. A D gene is named only where the DNA matches it firmly. Size is stated for part of the rows, as once, few or many counts, or as a class when the clone is expanded.

13 | TRBJ2-7 | TRBD2 | TRBV5-1 | few | CASSYSGGGEQYF | TGCGCCAGCAGCTATAGCGGGGGAGGAGAGCAGTACTTC
16 | TRBJ2-3 | TRBD2 | TRBV7-3 | NA | CASSLGTSSLTDTQYF | TGTGCCAGCAGCCTCGGGACTAGCAGCCTCACAGATACGCAGTATTTT
16 | TRBJ1-5 | TRBD1 | TRBV19 | NA | CASSFQETGESQPQHF | TGTGCCAGTAGTTTCCAGGAGACAGGGGAAAGTCAGCCCCAGCATTTT
14 | TRBJ2-3 | NA | TRBV7-3 | NA | CASSLGGKTDTQYF | TGTGCCAGCAGCTTAGGGGGGAAAACAGATACGCAGTATTTT
16 | TRBJ1-3 | NA | TRBV5-4 | once | CASSATRGRSGNTIYF | TGTGCCAGCAGCGCAACCAGGGGCCGATCTGGAAACACCATATATTTT
15 | TRBJ2-3 | TRBD2 | TRBV5-1 | NA | CASSLTSGFTDTQYF | TGCGCCAGCAGCTTGACTAGCGGGTTCACAGATACGCAGTATTTT
13 | TRBJ1-5 | NA | TRBV5-4 | NA | CASSRGAGQPQHF | TGTGCCAGCAGTCGCGGGGCTGGGCAGCCCCAGCATTTT
17 | TRBJ2-2 | TRBD2 | TRBV10-3 | few | CAISESGAGGRTGELFF | TGTGCCATCAGTGAGTCTGGAGCGGGGGGGCGTACCGGGGAGCTGTTTTTT
20 | TRBJ2-7 | TRBD2 | TRBV4-2 | few | CASSPNPIAGGLSSSYEQYF | TGTGCCAGCAGCCCTAACCCGATAGCGGGGGGCCTTTCGAGCTCCTACGAGCAGTACTTC
13 | TRBJ1-5 | NA | TRBV30 | NA | CAWSALNNQPQHF | TGTGCCTGGAGTGCACTGAACAATCAGCCCCAGCATTTT
15 | TRBJ1-3 | NA | TRBV18 | NA | CASSPPPGSGNTIYF | TGTGCCAGCTCACCACCGCCAGGGTCTGGAAACACCATATATTTT
17 | TRBJ2-6 | NA | TRBV11-2 | NA | CASSLVLGDSGANVLTF | TGTGCCAGCAGCTTAGTTCTCGGTGACTCTGGGGCCAACGTCCTGACTTTC
15 | TRBJ1-2 | NA | TRBV7-6 | NA | CASSPVADINYGYTF | TGTGCCAGCAGCCCAGTCGCAGACATTAACTATGGCTACACCTTC
15 | TRBJ1-4 | NA | TRBV6-5 | NA | CASMDTKGWGEKLFF | TGTGCCAGCATGGATACTAAGGGGTGGGGTGAAAAACTGTTTTTT
15 | TRBJ2-7 | TRBD1 | TRBV5-1 | NA | CASSLGRTGEGEQYF | TGCGCCAGCAGCTTGGGTAGGACAGGAGAAGGCGAGCAGTACTTC
14 | TRBJ1-2 | NA | TRBV19 | NA | CASREGFANYGYTF | TGTGCCAGCCGCGAGGGCTTTGCTAACTATGGCTACACCTTC
16 | TRBJ1-3 | NA | TRBV7-9 | NA | CASGPFMGAAGNTIYF | TGTGCCAGCGGGCCCTTTATGGGGGCCGCTGGAAACACCATATATTTT
15 | TRBJ1-3 | NA | TRBV7-2 | NA | CASSISDSSGNTIYF | TGTGCCAGCAGCATATCCGACAGTTCTGGAAACACCATATATTTT
14 | TRBJ1-5 | NA | TRBV28 | once | CASSLGQGWQPQHF | TGTGCCAGCAGTTTAGGGCAGGGATGGCAGCCCCAGCATTTT
16 | TRBJ1-2 | TRBD1 | TRBV19 | NA | CASSIANRGQLSGYTF | TGTGCCAGTAGTATAGCTAACAGGGGGCAGTTAAGTGGCTACACCTTC
17 | TRBJ2-1 | TRBD2 | TRBV7-2 | once | CASSPRLAGGKYNEQFF | TGTGCCAGCAGCCCCCGACTAGCGGGGGGAAAATACAATGAGCAGTTCTTC
10 | TRBJ2-7 | NA | TRBV4-1 | NA | CASSPCEQYF | TGCGCCAGCAGCCCCTGCGAGCAGTACTTC
16 | TRBJ1-2 | TRBD1 | TRBV14 | NA | CASSPTRDRGNYGYTF | TGTGCCAGCAGCCCAACAAGGGACAGGGGAAACTATGGCTACACCTTC
16 | TRBJ1-1 | TRBD1 | TRBV5-5 | once | CASSLLSDRGNTEAFF | TGTGCCAGCAGCTTGCTCTCTGACAGGGGGAACACTGAAGCTTTCTTT
16 | TRBJ2-2 | TRBD2 | TRBV5-1 | NA | CASTLKRGAGTGELFF | TGCGCCAGCACTCTAAAGCGGGGGGCCGGCACCGGGGAGCTGTTTTTT
17 | TRBJ1-4 | TRBD1 | TRBV5-6 | NA | CASSLRLRDRADEKLFF | TGTGCCAGCAGCTTGAGATTGCGGGACAGGGCGGATGAAAAACTGTTTTTT
16 | TRBJ1-5 | NA | TRBV2 | NA | CASSEDVRNSNQPQHF | TGTGCCAGCAGTGAAGACGTCAGGAATAGCAATCAGCCCCAGCATTTT